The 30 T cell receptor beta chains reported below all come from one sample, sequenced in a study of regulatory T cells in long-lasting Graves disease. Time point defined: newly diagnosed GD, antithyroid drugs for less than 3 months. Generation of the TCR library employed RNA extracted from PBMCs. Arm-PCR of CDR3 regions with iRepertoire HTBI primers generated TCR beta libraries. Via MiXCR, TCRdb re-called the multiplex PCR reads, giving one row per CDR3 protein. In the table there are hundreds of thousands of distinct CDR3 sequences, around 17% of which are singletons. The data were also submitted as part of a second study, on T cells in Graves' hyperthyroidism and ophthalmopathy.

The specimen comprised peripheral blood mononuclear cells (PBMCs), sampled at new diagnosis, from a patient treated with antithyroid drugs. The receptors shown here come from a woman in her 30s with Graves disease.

The CDR3 is CASSPHGSDGYTF. CDR3 bases: TGTGCCAGCAGCCCCCACGGGTCAGATGGCTACACCTTC. This chain uses TRBV9 with TRBJ1-2; no clear D. Looked up from germline, CDR1 is SGDLS and CDR2 is YYNGEE. The ends were cut back, 4 bases at V and 6 bases at J, with 13 bases in the middle. The CDR3 is made up of 13 amino acids.

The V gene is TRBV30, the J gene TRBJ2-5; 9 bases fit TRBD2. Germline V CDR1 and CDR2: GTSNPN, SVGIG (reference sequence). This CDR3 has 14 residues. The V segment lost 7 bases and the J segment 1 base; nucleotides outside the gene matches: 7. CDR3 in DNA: TGTGCCTCAATACTGACTAGCGGCCAAGAGACCCAGTACTTC. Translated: CASILTSGQETQYF.

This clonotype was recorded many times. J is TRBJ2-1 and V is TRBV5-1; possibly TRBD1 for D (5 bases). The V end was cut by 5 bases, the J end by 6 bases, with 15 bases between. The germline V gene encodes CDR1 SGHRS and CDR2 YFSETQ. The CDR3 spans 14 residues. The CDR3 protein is CASSIGAVFNEQFF. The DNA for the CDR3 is TGCGCCAGCAGTATTGGGGCAGTCTTCAATGAGCAGTTCTTC.

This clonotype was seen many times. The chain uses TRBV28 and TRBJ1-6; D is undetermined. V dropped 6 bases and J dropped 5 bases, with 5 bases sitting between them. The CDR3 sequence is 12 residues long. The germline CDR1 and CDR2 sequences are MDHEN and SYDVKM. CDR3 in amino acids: CASSRNNSPLHF. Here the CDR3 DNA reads TGTGCCAGCAGCCGCAATAATTCACCCCTCCACTTT.

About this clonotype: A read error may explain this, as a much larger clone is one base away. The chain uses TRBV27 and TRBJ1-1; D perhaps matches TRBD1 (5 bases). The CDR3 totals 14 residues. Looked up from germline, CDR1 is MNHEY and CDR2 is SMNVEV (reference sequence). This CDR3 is CASFLGEGNTEALF. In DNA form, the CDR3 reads TGTGCCAGCTTTTTGGGCGAGGGGAACACTGAAGCTCTCTTT.

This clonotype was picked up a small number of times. This CDR3 reads CASSLSDSALGYTF. CDR3 DNA: TGTGCCAGCAGTCTGTCGGACAGTGCCCTTGGCTACACCTTC. The V gene is TRBV6-1, the J gene TRBJ1-2; possible D gene TRBD1, 6 bases. The CDR3 is made up of 14 amino acids. Germline loops: CDR1 MNHNS, CDR2 SASEGT. The V end was cut by 5 bases, the J end by 7 bases, with 17 bases between.

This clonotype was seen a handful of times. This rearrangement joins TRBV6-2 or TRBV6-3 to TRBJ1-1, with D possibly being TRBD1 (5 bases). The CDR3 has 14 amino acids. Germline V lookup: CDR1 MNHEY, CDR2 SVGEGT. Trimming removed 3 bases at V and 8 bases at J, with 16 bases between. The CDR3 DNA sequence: TGTGCCAGCAGTTATTCTGGGTTGAAGGGGGAAGCTTTCTTT. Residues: CASSYSGLKGEAFF.

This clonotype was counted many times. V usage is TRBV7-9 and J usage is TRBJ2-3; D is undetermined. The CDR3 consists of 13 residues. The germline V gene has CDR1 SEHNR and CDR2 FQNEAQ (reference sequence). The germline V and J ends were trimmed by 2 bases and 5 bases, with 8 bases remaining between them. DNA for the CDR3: TGTGCCAGCAGCTTAACCCCAAGAGATACGCAGTATTTT. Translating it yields CASSLTPRDTQYF.

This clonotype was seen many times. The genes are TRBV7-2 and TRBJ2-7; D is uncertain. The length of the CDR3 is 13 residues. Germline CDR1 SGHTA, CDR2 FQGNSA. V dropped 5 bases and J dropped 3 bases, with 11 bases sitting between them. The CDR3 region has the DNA TGTGCCAGCAGCCCAACACCGGGCTACGAGCAGTACTTC. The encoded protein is CASSPTPGYEQYF.

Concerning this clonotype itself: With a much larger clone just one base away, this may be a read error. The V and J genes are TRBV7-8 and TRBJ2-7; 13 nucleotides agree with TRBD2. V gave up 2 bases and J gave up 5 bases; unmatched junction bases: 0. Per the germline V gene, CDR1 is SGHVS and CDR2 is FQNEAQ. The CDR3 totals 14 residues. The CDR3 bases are TGTGCCAGCAGCTTAACTAGCGGGAGGGACGAGCAGTACTTC. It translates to CASSLTSGRDEQYF.

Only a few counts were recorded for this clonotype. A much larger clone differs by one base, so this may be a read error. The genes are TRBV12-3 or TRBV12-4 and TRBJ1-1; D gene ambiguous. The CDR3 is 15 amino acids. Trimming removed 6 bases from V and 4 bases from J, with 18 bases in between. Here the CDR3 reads CASSDGRGFSTEAFF. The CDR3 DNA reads TGTGCCAGCAGCGACGGACGAGGGTTTAGCACTGAAGCTTTCTTT.

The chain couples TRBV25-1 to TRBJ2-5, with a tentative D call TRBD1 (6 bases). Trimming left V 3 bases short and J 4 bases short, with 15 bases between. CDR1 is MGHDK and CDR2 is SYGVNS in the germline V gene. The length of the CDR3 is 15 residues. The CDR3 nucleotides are TGTGCCAGCAGTGACCCTACAGGGCAGGGAGAGACCCAGTACTTC. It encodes CASSDPTGQGETQYF.

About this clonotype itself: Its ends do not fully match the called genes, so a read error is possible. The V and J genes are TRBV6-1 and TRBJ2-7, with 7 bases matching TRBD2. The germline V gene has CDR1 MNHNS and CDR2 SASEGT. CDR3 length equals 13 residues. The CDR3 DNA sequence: TGTGCCAGTAGTGGCGGGAGTATCTACGAGCAGTACTTC. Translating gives CASSGGSIYEQYF.

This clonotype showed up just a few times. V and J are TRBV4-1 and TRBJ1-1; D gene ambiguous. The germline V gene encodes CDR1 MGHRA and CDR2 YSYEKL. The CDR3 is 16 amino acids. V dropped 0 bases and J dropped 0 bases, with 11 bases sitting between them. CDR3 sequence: CASSQEETFMNTEAFF. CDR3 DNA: TGCGCCAGCAGCCAAGAGGAAACATTTATGAACACTGAAGCTTTCTTT.

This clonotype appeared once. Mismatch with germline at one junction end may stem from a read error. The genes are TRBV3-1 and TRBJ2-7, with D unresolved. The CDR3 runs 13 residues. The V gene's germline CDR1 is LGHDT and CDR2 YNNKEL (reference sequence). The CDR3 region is CVSSRVGGREQYF. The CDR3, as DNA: TGTGTCAGCAGCCGAGTTGGTGGTCGCGAGCAGTACTTC.

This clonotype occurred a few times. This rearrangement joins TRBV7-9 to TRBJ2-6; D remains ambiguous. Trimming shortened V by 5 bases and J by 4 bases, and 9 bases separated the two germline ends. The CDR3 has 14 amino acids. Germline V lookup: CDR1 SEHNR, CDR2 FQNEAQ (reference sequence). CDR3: CASSPVGGANVLTF. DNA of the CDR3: TGTGCCAGCAGCCCAGTGGGCGGGGCCAACGTCCTGACTTTC.

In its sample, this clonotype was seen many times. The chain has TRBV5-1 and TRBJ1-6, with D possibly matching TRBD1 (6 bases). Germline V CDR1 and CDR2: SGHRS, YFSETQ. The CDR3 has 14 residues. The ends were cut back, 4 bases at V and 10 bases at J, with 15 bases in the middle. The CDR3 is CASSAMDSLSPLHF. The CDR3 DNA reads TGCGCCAGCAGCGCGATGGACAGTCTCTCACCCCTCCACTTT.

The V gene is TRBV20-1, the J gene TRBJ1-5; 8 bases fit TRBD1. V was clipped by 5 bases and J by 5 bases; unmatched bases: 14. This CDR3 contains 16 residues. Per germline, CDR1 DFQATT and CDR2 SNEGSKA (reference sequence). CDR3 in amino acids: CSASPDRAGDHQPQHF. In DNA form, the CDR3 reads TGCAGTGCTTCCCCGGACAGGGCCGGGGACCATCAGCCCCAGCATTTT.

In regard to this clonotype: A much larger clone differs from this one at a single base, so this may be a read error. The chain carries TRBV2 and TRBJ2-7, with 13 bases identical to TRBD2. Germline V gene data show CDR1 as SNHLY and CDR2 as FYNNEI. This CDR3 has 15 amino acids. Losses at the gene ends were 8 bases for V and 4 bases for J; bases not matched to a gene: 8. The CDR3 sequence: CASGAGTSGTYEQYF. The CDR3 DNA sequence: TGTGCCAGCGGGGCCGGGACTAGCGGGACTTACGAGCAGTACTTC.

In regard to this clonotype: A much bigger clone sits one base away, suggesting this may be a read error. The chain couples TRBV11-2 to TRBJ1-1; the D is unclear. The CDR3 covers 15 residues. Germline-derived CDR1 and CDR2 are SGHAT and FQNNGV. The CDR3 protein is CASQKGRPFGTEASF. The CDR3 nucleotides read TGTGCCAGCCAGAAAGGAAGACCATTTGGCACTGAAGCTTCCTTT.

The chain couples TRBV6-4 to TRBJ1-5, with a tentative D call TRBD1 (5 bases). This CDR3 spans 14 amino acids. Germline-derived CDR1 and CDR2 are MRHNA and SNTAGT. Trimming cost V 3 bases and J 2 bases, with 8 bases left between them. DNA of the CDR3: TGTGCCAGCAGTGAGGGGGATGGCAATCAGCCCCAGCATTTT. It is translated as CASSEGDGNQPQHF.

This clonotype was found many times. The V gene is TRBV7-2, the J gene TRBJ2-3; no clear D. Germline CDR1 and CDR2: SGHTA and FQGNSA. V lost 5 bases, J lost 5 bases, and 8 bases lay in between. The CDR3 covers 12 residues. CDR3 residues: CASSHEGDTQYF. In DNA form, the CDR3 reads TGTGCCAGCAGCCACGAAGGAGATACGCAGTATTTT.

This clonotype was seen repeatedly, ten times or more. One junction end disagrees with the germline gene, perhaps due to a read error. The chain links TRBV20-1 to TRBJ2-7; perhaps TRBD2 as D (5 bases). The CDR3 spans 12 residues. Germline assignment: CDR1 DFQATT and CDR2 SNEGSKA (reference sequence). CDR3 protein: CSASEGSHEQYF. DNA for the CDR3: TGCAGTGCTAGTGAGGGCTCCCACGAGCAGTACTTC.

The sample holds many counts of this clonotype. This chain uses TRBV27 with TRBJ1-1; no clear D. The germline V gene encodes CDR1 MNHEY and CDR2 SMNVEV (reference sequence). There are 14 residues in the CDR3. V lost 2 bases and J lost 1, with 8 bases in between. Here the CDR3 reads CASSLTPGNTEAFF. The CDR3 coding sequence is TGTGCCAGCAGTTTAACTCCAGGGAACACTGAAGCTTTCTTT.

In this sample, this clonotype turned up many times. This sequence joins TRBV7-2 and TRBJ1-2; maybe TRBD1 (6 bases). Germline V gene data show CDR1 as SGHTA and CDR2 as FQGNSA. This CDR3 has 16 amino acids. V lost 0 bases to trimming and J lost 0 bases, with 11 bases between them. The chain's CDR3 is CASSLAGTLTNYGYTF. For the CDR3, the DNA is TGTGCCAGCAGCTTAGCCGGGACACTAACTAACTATGGCTACACCTTC.

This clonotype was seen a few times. The CDR3 here is CSAGDSVTDTQYF. CDR3 in DNA: TGCAGTGCAGGGGACAGCGTCACAGATACGCAGTATTTT. V and J are TRBV20-1 and TRBJ2-3; 7 positions agree with TRBD1. Per the germline V gene, CDR1 is DFQATT and CDR2 is SNEGSKA (reference sequence). This CDR3 has 13 amino acids. V shed 6 bases and J 2 bases; nucleotides not matched to a gene: 5.

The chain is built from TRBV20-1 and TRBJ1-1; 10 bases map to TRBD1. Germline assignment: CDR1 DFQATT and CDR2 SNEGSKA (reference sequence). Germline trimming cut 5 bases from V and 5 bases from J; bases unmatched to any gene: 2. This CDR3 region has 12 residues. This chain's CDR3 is CSADRGLTEAFF. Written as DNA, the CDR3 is TGCAGTGCTGACAGGGGGCTAACTGAAGCTTTCTTT.

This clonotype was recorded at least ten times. The CDR3, as DNA: TGTGCCAGTAGCGCGGGACAAACAAAAGGCGGAAACACTGAAGCTTTCTTT. As protein: CASSAGQTKGGNTEAFF. The chain is built from TRBV19 and TRBJ1-1; the D gene is possibly TRBD1 (6 bases). Per the germline V gene, CDR1 is LNHDA and CDR2 is SQIVND (reference sequence). The V end was cut by 6 bases, the J end by 2 bases, with 22 bases between. CDR3 size: 17 residues.

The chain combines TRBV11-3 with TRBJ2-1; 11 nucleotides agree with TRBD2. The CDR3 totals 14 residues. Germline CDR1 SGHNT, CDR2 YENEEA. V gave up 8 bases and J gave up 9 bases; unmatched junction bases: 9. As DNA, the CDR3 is TGTGCCAGCGGTACGACTAGCGGGACGGGTGAGCAGTTCTTC. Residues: CASGTTSGTGEQFF.

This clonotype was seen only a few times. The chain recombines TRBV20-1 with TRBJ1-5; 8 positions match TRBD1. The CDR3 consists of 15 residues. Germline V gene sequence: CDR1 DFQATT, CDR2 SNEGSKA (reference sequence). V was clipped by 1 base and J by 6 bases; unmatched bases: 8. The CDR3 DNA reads TGCAGTGCTAGAGCGGGACAGGCCGCGAGTCAGCCCCAGCATTTT. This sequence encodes CSARAGQAASQPQHF.